The 20 T cell receptor beta chains given below trace back to one sample, sequenced in a study of T-cell memory formation after mild COVID-19. TCRdb re-called the 5' RACE reads through MiXCR, storing one row per CDR3 protein. This sample has approximately 440,000 distinct CDR3 sequences, with around 20% found just once. The sequencing input was PBMCs or a T cell subset sorted from them (not recorded which). These receptors were obtained from an adult woman who had mild COVID-19 (a few samples of this study predate the infection). Cell type and time point are not known.

The sample holds many counts of this clonotype. In DNA form, the CDR3 reads TGCAGTGCTCCGCGGGCGGGGTTCTCTGGAAACACCATATATTTT. Protein sequence: CSAPRAGFSGNTIYF. V is TRBV20-1 and J is TRBJ1-3, with D unresolved. With 5 bases removed from V and 0 bases from J, the gap between germline ends came to 14 bases. The CDR3 has 15 residues. Germline CDR1 DFQATT, CDR2 SNEGSKA (reference sequence).

The chain is built from TRBV24-1 and TRBJ1-3; weak D call: TRBD1 (5 bases). This CDR3 has 16 residues. Germline loops: CDR1 KGHDR, CDR2 SFDVKD. With 7 bases removed from V and 0 bases from J, the gap between germline ends came to 15 bases. The CDR3 DNA is TGTGCCACCAGGGGGGTCTGGAGGTTCTCTGGAAACACCATATATTTT. Translated: CATRGVWRFSGNTIYF.

This clonotype was seen only a few times. The gene calls are TRBV27 and TRBJ1-1; 8 nucleotides match TRBD1. This CDR3 has 18 amino acids. Germline-derived CDR1 and CDR2 are MNHEY and SMNVEV (reference sequence). V gave up 9 bases and J gave up 3 bases; unmatched junction bases: 21. CDR3 sequence: CASGRSTGDVRRYTEAFF. CDR3 nucleotides: TGTGCCAGTGGACGTTCGACAGGGGACGTTCGCCGGTACACTGAAGCTTTCTTT.

The V gene is TRBV7-3, the J gene TRBJ1-1, with D possibly TRBD1 on 5 matching bases. With 1 base removed from V and 7 bases from J, the gap between germline ends came to 10 bases. The CDR3 contains 13 residues. Germline V gene lookup returns CDR1 SGHTA and CDR2 FQGTGA. CDR3 DNA: TGTGCCAGCAGCTTAAGGGTTACAGGTGAAGCTTTCTTT. The encoded protein is CASSLRVTGEAFF.

The table lists this clonotype with a few counts. The V call is TRBV24-1, the J call TRBJ1-2; 11 bases match TRBD1. There are 16 residues in the CDR3. Germline CDR1 and CDR2: KGHDR and SFDVKD. The junction had 5 bases not matched to a gene; V was cut back by 3 bases and J by 3 bases. The CDR3 nucleotides read TGTGCCACCAGTGATGGACAGGGGGCCGGGGACTATGGCTACACCTTC. It yields the protein CATSDGQGAGDYGYTF.

The sample holds a few counts of this clonotype. The chain combines TRBV3-1 with TRBJ1-1; D call uncertain. CDR3 size: 13 residues. V was pared by 7 bases and J by 8 bases, with 17 bases between. Per germline, CDR1 LGHDT and CDR2 YNNKEL (reference sequence). The CDR3 spells CASTQTAGMEAFF. The DNA of the CDR3 is TGTGCCAGCACTCAAACGGCGGGCATGGAAGCTTTCTTT.

This chain connects TRBV7-9 to TRBJ2-1; 9 positions agree with TRBD1. The V segment lost 8 bases and the J segment 7 bases; nucleotides outside the gene matches: 9. Germline CDR1 reads SEHNR; CDR2 reads FQNEAQ (reference sequence). The CDR3 covers 14 residues. The CDR3 is CASLGRDRVNEQFF. CDR3 DNA: TGTGCCAGCCTAGGTCGGGACAGGGTTAATGAGCAGTTCTTC.

This clonotype was detected only a few times. The chain combines TRBV14 with TRBJ1-3; D not certain. The germline CDR1 and CDR2 sequences are SGHDN and FVKESK. There are 13 residues in the CDR3. The V and J ends lost 3 bases and 8 bases respectively, with 11 bases between them. The CDR3 sequence: CASSQASVYTIYF. DNA of the CDR3: TGTGCCAGCAGCCAGGCCTCGGTGTACACCATATATTTT. Filled out from reference TRBV14 and TRBJ1-3, the complete variable domain reads EAGVTQFPSHSVIEKGQTVTLRCDPISGHDNLYWYRRVMGKEIKFLLHFVKESKQDESGMPNNRFLAERTGGTYSTLKVQPAELEDSGVYFCASSQASVYTIYFGEGSWLTVV.

The gene calls are TRBV5-6 and TRBJ2-7; 9 bases fit TRBD1. CDR1 SGHDT and CDR2 YYEEEE come from the germline V gene. CDR3 length equals 15 residues. The V gene end was trimmed by 4 bases and the J gene end by 1 base; junction bases not matched to a gene: 6. The DNA for the CDR3 is TGTGCCAGCAGCCTGGACAGGGGCAATTCCTACGAGCAGTACTTC. Protein product: CASSLDRGNSYEQYF.

This clonotype was recorded a few times. The chain combines TRBV4-2 with TRBJ2-1; 8 nucleotides align to TRBD2. CDR3 length: 14 amino acids. Germline CDR1 and CDR2: LGHNA and YNFKEQ. The trim removed 3 bases at V and 2 bases at J, leaving 0 bases unmatched. In DNA form, the CDR3 reads TGTGCCAGCAGCCACGGGGGGGCCTACAATGAGCAGTTCTTC. This translates into CASSHGGAYNEQFF.

V gene TRBV3-1 combines with J gene TRBJ2-5, with D perhaps matching TRBD2 (6 bases). CDR1 and CDR2 (germline): LGHDT, YNNKEL (reference sequence). The CDR3 is 13 amino acids. Trimming removed 3 bases at V and 2 bases at J, with 7 bases between. The CDR3 reads CASSHGTQETQYF. DNA of the CDR3: TGTGCCAGCAGCCACGGGACTCAAGAGACCCAGTACTTC.

V is TRBV7-6 and J is TRBJ1-2; D is undetermined. Deletions cut 5 bases from V and 2 bases from J, with 9 bases between. Germline V CDR1 and CDR2: SGHVS, FNYEAQ. This CDR3 contains 13 residues. CDR3 sequence (DNA): TGTGCCAGCAGCGATCAATTAAACTATGGCTACACCTTC. It yields the protein CASSDQLNYGYTF.

The chain uses TRBV5-5 and TRBJ2-7; D gene unclear. The CDR3 runs 16 residues. Per the germline V gene, CDR1 is SGHKS and CDR2 is YYEKEE (reference sequence). V shed 4 bases and J shed 2 bases, with 19 bases lying between them. In nucleotides, the CDR3 is TGTGCCAGCAGCCCGGCTGGTAGGCCAGGAACCTACGAGCAGTACTTC. It is translated as CASSPAGRPGTYEQYF.

This clonotype was seen more than once but under ten times. J is TRBJ2-5 and V is TRBV6-5; tentatively, D is TRBD1 or TRBD2 (5 bases each). The CDR3 spans 16 residues. Per germline, CDR1 MNHEY and CDR2 SVGAGI. The V gene lost 5 bases and the J gene lost 4 bases, with 20 bases spanning the gap. As DNA, the CDR3 is TGTGCCAGCAGTCTGACGGGGCCCTCCACGGGAGAGACCCAGTACTTC. This sequence encodes CASSLTGPSTGETQYF.

This CDR3 is CATSDAGTLMSSYNEQFF. In nucleotides, the CDR3 is TGTGCCACCAGTGATGCCGGGACCCTGATGAGCTCCTACAATGAGCAGTTCTTC. The chain has TRBV24-1 and TRBJ2-1; TRBD1 or TRBD2 may be the D gene (5 bases each). With 3 bases removed from V and 0 bases from J, the gap between germline ends came to 17 bases. Germline V gene lookup returns CDR1 KGHDR and CDR2 SFDVKD. This CDR3 region has 18 residues.

This clonotype was counted between two and nine times. This chain connects TRBV7-2 to TRBJ1-2, with 9 bases lining up with TRBD1. Germline V gene sequence: CDR1 SGHTA, CDR2 FQGNSA. This CDR3 spans 19 amino acids. After removal of 2 bases from V and 1 base from J, the junction contained 14 bases not matched to a gene. CDR3 in DNA: TGTGCCAGCAGCTTATCCTCCGTCCCGGGACAGGGCGGTAACTATGGCTACACCTTC. Its translation: CASSLSSVPGQGGNYGYTF. The full variable domain, rest sourced from reference TRBV7-2 and TRBJ1-2, is GAGVSQSPSNKVTEKGKDVELRCDPISGHTALYWYRQSLGQGLEFLIYFQGNSAPDKSGLPSDRFSAERTGGSVSTLTIQRTQQEDSAVYLCASSLSSVPGQGGNYGYTFGSGTRLTVV.

This chain joins TRBV12-3 or TRBV12-4 and TRBJ1-2; D not certain. The CDR3 spans 12 residues. Between the trimmed V and J ends, which lost 6 bases and 8 bases, there was a span of 13 bases. The CDR3 is CASSPGLAGYTF. For the CDR3, the DNA is TGTGCCAGCAGCCCCGGCCTAGCCGGCTACACCTTC.

For this clonotype: An end of the junction differs from the germline gene, which may be a read error. This chain joins TRBV11-2 and TRBJ2-5; D remains unclear. The CDR3 is made up of 9 amino acids. Germline CDR1 reads SGHAT; CDR2 reads FQNNGV. The CDR3 bases are TGTGCCAGCAGCCCTACCCTCACCTTC. It encodes CASSPTLTF.

This clonotype was counted between two and nine times. The chain joins TRBV11-1 to TRBJ2-7; unclear D gene. Germline V lookup: CDR1 SGHAT, CDR2 FQDESV (reference sequence). V lost 5 bases and J 5 bases, leaving 10 bases between the germline ends. The CDR3 extends over 12 amino acids. CDR3 in DNA: TGTGCCAGCAGCCCCCCGACCCACGAGCAGTACTTC. Protein product: CASSPPTHEQYF.

CDR3 protein: CASSPSSGRVYEQYF. The CDR3 DNA reads TGTGCCAGCAGTCCCTCTAGCGGGAGAGTCTACGAGCAGTACTTC. The chain couples TRBV25-1 to TRBJ2-7; 10 bases fit TRBD2. V gave up 5 bases and J gave up 3 bases; unmatched junction bases: 7. Germline loops: CDR1 MGHDK, CDR2 SYGVNS. The CDR3 covers 15 residues.